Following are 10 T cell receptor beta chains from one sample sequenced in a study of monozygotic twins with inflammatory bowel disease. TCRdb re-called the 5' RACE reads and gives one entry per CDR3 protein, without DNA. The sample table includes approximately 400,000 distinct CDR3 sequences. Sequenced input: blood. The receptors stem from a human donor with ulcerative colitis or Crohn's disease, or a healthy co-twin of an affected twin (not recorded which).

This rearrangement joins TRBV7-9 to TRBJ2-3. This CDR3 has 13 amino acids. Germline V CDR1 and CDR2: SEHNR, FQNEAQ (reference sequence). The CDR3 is CASSYGSTDTQYF.

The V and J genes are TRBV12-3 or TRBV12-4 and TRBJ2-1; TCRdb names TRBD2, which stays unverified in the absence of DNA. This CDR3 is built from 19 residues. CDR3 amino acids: CASSRIRGLPLRSYNEQFF.

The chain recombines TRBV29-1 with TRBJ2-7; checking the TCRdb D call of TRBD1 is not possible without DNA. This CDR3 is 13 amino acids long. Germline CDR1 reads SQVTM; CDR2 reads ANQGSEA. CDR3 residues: CSVSPWTLDEQYF.

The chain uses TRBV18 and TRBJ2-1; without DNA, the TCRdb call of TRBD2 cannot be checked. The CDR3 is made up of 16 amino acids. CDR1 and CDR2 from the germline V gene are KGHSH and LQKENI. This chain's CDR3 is CASSPLAGVSYNEQFF.

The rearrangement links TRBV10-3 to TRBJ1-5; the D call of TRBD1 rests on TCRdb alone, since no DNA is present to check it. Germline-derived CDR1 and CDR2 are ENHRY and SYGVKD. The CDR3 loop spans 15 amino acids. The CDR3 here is CAIRTDREPNQPQHF.

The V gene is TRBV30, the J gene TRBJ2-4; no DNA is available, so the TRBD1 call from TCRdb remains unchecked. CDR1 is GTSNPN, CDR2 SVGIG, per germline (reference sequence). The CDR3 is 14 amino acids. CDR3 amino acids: CAWSTPPLGNIQYF.

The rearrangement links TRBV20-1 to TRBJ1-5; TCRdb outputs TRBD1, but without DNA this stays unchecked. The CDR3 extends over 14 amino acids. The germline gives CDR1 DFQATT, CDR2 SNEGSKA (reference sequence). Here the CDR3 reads CSARALNFNRVQHF.

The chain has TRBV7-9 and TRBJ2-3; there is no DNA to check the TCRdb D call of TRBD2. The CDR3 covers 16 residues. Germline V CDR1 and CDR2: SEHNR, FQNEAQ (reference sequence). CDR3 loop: CASSLLTSGGTDTQYF.

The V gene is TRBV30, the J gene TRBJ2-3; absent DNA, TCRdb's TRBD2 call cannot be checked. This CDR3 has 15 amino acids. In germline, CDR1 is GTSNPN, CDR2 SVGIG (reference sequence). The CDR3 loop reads CAWSVRAGVGDTQYF.

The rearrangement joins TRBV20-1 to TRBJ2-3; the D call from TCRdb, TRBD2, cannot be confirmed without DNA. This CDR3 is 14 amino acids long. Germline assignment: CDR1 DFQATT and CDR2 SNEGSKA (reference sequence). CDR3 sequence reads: CSAIGTAFTDTQYF.